This TCR beta chain stems from a study of blood T cell repertoires in COVID-19. The CDR3 covers 12 residues. Trimming removed 1 base from V and 10 bases from J, with 9 bases in between. The germline V gene has CDR1 SGHRS and CDR2 YFSETQ. The assay was immunoSEQ multiplex PCR, and TCRdb's table has in-frame clones only and misses some. Seen here are roughly 100,000 clones, roughly 69% observed once, and the top ten hold 5% to 6.5%. The chain recombines TRBV5-1 with TRBJ2-1; D is unclear. The sample comprised peripheral blood. The sequence came from a man at least 80 years old with acute or convalescent COVID-19. CDR3 nucleotide sequence: TGCGCCAGCAGCTTGCAGGTAGGCGAGCAGTTCTTC. Amino acid sequence: CASSLQVGEQFF. The complete variable domain, with remaining parts taken from reference TRBV5-1 and TRBJ2-1, reads KAGVTQTPRYLIKTRGQQVTLSCSPISGHRSVSWYQQTPGQGLQFLFEYFSETQRNKGNFPGRFSGRQFSNSRSEMNVSTLELGDSALYLCASSLQVGEQFFGPGTRLTVL.